This T cell receptor beta chain appears in the sequencing data of a study of shared clonotypes between healthy human individuals. This clone occurred a few times. Additional DNA sequences in this sample encode the identical CDR3. The table came from immunoSEQ multiplex PCR; TCRdb's copy has only in-frame clones and leaves some out. Of roughly 2.4 million clones listed, around 95% were seen once; the top ten hold 0.1% to 0.15%. The source is a man in his late teens or twenties in good health. The sequencing input was naive CD4+ T cells sorted from blood. The subset: CD45RA+ positively selected.

The CDR3 region is CASSLGGSTEAFF. CDR3 in DNA: TGCGCCAGCAGCTTGGGAGGGTCCACTGAAGCTTTCTTT. This chain links TRBV5-1 with TRBJ1-1; the D is unclear. Germline V lookup: CDR1 SGHRS, CDR2 YFSETQ. There are 13 residues in the CDR3. V was trimmed by 0 bases and J by 4 bases, leaving 7 bases between them. Together with reference TRBV5-1 and TRBJ1-1, the CDR3 gives the full variable domain: KAGVTQTPRYLIKTRGQQVTLSCSPISGHRSVSWYQQTPGQGLQFLFEYFSETQRNKGNFPGRFSGRQFSNSRSEMNVSTLELGDSALYLCASSLGGSTEAFFGQGTRLTVV.